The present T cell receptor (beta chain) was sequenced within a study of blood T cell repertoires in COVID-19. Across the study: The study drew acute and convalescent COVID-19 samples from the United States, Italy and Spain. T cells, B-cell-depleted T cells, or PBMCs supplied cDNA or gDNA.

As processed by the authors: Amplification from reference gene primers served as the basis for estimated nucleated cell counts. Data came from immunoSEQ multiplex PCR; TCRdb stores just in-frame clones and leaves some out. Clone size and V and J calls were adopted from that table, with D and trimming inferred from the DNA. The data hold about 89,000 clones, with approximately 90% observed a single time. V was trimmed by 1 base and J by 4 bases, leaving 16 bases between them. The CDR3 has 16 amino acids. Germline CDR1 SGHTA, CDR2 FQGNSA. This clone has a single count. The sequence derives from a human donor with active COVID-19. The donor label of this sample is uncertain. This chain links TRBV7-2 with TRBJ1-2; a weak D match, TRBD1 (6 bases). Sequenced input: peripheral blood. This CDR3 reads CASSLGRGGKGYGYTF. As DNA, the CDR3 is TGTGCCAGCAGCTTAGGAAGGGGGGGCAAGGGCTATGGCTACACCTTC.